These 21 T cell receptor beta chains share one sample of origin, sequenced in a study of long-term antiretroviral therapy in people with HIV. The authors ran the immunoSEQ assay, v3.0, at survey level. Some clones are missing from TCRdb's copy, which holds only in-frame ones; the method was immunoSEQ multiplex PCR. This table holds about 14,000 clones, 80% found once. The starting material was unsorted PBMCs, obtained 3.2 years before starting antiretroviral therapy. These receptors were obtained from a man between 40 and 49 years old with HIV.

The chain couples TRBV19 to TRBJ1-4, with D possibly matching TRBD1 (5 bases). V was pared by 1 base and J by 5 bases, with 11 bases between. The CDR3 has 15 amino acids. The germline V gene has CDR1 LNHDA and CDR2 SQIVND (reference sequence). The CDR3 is CASSIARGANEKLFF. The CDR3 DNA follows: TGTGCCAGTAGTATAGCCCGCGGGGCGAATGAAAAACTGTTTTTT.

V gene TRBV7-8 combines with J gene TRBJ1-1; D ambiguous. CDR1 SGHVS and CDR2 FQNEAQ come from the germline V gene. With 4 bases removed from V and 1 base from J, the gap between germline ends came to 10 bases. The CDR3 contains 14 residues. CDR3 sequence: CASSSIAPNTEAFF. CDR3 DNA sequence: TGTGCCAGCAGCTCGATAGCGCCGAACACTGAAGCTTTCTTT.

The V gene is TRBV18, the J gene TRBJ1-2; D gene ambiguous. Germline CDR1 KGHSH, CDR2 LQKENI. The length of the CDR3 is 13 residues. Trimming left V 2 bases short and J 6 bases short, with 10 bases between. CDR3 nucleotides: TGTGCCAGCTCACCAGCCGGCGGGAATGGCTACACCTTC. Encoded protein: CASSPAGGNGYTF.

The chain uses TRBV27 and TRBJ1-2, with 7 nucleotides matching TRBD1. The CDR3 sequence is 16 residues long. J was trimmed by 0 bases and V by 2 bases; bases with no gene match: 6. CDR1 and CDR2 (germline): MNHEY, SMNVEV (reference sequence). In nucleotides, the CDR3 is TGTGCCAGCAGTTTAAGGTCCGGGACAGCTAACTATGGCTACACCTTC. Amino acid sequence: CASSLRSGTANYGYTF.

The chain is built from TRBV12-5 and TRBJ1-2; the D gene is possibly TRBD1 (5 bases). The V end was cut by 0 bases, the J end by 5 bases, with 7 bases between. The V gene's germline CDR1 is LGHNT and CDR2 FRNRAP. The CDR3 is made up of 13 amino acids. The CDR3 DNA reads TGTGCTAGTGGTTTGGTACGGGGGTATGGCTACACCTTC. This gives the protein CASGLVRGYGYTF.

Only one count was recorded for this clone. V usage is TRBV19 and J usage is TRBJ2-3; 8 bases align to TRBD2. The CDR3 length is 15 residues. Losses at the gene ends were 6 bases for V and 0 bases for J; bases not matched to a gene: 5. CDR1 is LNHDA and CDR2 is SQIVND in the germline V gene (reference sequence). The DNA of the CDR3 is TGTGCCAGTAGCGGACGGGGGGGTAGCACAGATACGCAGTATTTT. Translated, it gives CASSGRGGSTDTQYF.

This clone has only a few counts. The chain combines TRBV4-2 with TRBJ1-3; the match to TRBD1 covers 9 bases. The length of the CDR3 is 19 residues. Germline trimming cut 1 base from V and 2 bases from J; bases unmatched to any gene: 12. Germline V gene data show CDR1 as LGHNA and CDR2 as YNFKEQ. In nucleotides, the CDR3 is TGTGCCAGCAGCCAAGTCCAAGCCGGGACAGGGAGTACTGGAAACACCATATATTTT. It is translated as CASSQVQAGTGSTGNTIYF.

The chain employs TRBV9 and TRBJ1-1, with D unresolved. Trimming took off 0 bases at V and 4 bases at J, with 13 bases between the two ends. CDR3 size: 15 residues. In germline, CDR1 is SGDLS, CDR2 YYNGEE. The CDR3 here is CASSVDAGWVTEAFF. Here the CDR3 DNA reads TGTGCCAGCAGCGTAGACGCCGGGTGGGTCACTGAAGCTTTCTTT.

Here the CDR3 DNA reads TGCGCCAGCAGCCCGGGACTAGCGGGGGGGCAGGAGACCCAGTACTTC. It specifies CASSPGLAGGQETQYF. V usage is TRBV5-1 and J usage is TRBJ2-5; TRBD2 matches at 16 bases. This CDR3 has 16 amino acids. CDR1 and CDR2 (germline): SGHRS, YFSETQ. V shed 4 bases and J 5 bases; nucleotides not matched to a gene: 5.

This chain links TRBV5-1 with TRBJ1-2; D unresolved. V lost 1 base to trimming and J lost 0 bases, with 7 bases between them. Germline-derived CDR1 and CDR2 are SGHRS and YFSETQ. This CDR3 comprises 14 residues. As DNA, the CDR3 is TGCGCCAGCAGCTTGCACAGTGCTAACTATGGCTACACCTTC. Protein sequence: CASSLHSANYGYTF. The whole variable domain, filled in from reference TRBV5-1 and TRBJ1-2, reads KAGVTQTPRYLIKTRGQQVTLSCSPISGHRSVSWYQQTPGQGLQFLFEYFSETQRNKGNFPGRFSGRQFSNSRSEMNVSTLELGDSALYLCASSLHSANYGYTFGSGTRLTVV.

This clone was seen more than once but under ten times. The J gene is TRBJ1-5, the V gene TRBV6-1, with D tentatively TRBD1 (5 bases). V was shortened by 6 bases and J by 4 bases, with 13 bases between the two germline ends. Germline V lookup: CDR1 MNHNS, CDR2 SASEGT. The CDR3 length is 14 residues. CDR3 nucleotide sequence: TGTGCCAGCAGAGCGACAGTCTCTAATCAGCCCCAGCATTTT. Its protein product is CASRATVSNQPQHF.

The CDR3: CASNRLLDGPNQPQHF. The CDR3 DNA reads as TGTGCCAGTAATCGACTTCTCGACGGCCCTAATCAGCCCCAGCATTTT. The rearrangement joins TRBV19 to TRBJ1-5; D remains unclear. Germline CDR1 is LNHDA and CDR2 is SQIVND (reference sequence). CDR3 size: 16 residues. Trimming pared 7 bases from V and 4 bases from J, leaving 20 bases between.

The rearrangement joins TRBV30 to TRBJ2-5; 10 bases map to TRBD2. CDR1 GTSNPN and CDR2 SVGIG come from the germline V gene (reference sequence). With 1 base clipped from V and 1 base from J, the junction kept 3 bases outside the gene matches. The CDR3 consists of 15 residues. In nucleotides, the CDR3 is TGTGCCTGGAGTGAACTAGCGGGGTTCCAAGAGACCCAGTACTTC. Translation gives CAWSELAGFQETQYF.

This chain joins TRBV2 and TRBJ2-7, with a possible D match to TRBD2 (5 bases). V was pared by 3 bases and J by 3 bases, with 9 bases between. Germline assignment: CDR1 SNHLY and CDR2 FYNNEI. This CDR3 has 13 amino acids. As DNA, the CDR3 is TGTGCCAGCAGTGACCCGGGGTTCTACGAGCAGTACTTC. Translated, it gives CASSDPGFYEQYF. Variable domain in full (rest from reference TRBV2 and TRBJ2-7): EPEVTQTPSHQVTQMGQEVILRCVPISNHLYFYWYRQILGQKVEFLVSFYNNEISEKSEIFDDQFSVERPDGSNFTLKIRSTKLEDSAMYFCASSDPGFYEQYFGPGTRLTVT.

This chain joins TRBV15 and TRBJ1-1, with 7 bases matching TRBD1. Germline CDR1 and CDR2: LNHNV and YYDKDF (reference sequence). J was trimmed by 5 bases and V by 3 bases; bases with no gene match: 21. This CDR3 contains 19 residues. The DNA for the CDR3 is TGTGCCACCAGCAGGGCCATTAGACAGGGAAAATATATGCGGACTGAAGCTTTCTTT. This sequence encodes CATSRAIRQGKYMRTEAFF.

CDR3 DNA sequence: TGTGCCAGCAGTTTATCGGCAGGGACTGGAAACACCATATATTTT. This encodes CASSLSAGTGNTIYF. This chain connects TRBV27 to TRBJ1-3, with D tentatively TRBD1 (5 bases). The CDR3 extends over 15 amino acids. V gave up 0 bases and J gave up 2 bases, with 8 bases separating them. Germline-derived CDR1 and CDR2 are MNHEY and SMNVEV (reference sequence).

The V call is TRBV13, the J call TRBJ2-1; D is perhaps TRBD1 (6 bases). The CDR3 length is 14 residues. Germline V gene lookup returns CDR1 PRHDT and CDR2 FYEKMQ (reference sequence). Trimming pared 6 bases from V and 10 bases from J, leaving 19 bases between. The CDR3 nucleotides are TGTGCCAGCAGTTCAGGGGAGCACAATGAAGAGCAGTTCTTC. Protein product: CASSSGEHNEEQFF.

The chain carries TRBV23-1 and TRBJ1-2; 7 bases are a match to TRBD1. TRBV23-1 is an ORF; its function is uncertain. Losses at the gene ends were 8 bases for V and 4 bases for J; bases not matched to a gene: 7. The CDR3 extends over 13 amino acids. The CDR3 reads CASGNRGGYGYTF. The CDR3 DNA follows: TGCGCCAGCGGAAACAGGGGCGGCTATGGCTACACCTTC.

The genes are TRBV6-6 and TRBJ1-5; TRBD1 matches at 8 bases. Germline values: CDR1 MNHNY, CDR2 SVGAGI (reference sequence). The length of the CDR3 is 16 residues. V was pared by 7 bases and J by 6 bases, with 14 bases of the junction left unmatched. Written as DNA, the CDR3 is TGTGCCAGCACTCTCAACAGGGGGTCTTTCACTCAGCCCCAGCATTTT. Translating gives CASTLNRGSFTQPQHF.

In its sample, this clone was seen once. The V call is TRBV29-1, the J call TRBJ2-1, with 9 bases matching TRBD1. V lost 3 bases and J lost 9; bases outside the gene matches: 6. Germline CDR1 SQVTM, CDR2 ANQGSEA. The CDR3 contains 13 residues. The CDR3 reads CSVETGGGGEQFF. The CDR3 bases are TGCAGCGTTGAGACAGGGGGAGGGGGTGAGCAGTTCTTC.

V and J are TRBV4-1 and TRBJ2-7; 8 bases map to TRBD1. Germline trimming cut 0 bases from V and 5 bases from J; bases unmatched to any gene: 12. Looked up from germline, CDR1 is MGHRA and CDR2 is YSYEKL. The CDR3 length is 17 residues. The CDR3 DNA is TGCGCCAGCAGCCAAGACGGTGGACGGACAGGGAGCCACGAGCAGTACTTC. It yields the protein CASSQDGGRTGSHEQYF.